This T cell receptor (beta chain) appears in the sequencing data of a study of T cell changes during pregnancy in multiple sclerosis. V shed 5 bases and J 2 bases; nucleotides not matched to a gene: 6. Per the germline V gene, CDR1 is SEHNR and CDR2 is FQNEAQ (reference sequence). This CDR3 is built from 15 residues. Clones were sequenced by immunoSEQ multiplex PCR, and TCRdb holds only the in-frame ones, with some missing. The sample holds 73,000 or so clones, about 90% seen once. Sequences were derived from peripheral blood, sampled in the second trimester of pregnancy. This chain links TRBV7-9 with TRBJ1-5; 7 positions agree with TRBD1. This receptor was taken from a female donor with multiple sclerosis, enrolled in a pregnancy study. CDR3 sequence: CASSPLGTGNQPQHF. CDR3 bases: TGTGCCAGCAGCCCGCTGGGGACAGGCAATCAGCCCCAGCATTTT.